Each of the 16 T cell receptor beta chains below was sequenced from the same sample in a study of post-analysis software for immune sequencing data (dated by TCRdb to the mid-2010s). Points the paper makes about the study in general: A handful of TRBV segments, including TRBV5-6, TRBV5-1 and TRBV20-1, were significantly more frequent in patients than controls.

The antigens of these receptors remain unknown. Library preparation employed PCR. The sequencing machine was an Illumina HiSeq 2500. To reduce PCR and sequencing biases, unique molecular identifiers were incorporated into the TCR beta cDNA libraries. The public reads were quality trimmed at Q25 with fastp and then assembled into clones with MiXCR by TCRdb, keeping productive beta chains. CDR3 protein sequences are deduplicated, and each keeps its most common genes and DNA. In this sample the table shows 150,000 to 200,000 distinct CDR3 sequences, 30% of which occur a single time. In total, the top ten clones hold around 1.5% of the sample. The source material was blood. These TCRs come from a girl aged 10-17 years with multiple sclerosis.

Points on this clonotype: The junction does not match germline at one end; this may be a read error. This chain links TRBV7-2 with TRBJ1-6; D ambiguous. Germline-derived CDR1 and CDR2 are SGHTA and FQGNSA. The CDR3 consists of 12 residues. The CDR3 here is CASSRPDSLLHF. The CDR3 nucleotides are TGTGCCAGCAGCAGGCCTGATTCACTCCTCCACTTT.

The sample holds many counts of this clonotype. The J gene is TRBJ2-1, the V gene TRBV29-1, with 12 bases identical to TRBD2. This CDR3 is built from 16 residues. V shed 7 bases, J shed 0 bases, and the junction held 7 bases outside the gene matches. Germline-derived CDR1 and CDR2 are SQVTM and ANQGSEA. In DNA form, the CDR3 reads TGCAGCGGCTTGGAGACTAGCGGGAGCTCCTACAATGAGCAGTTCTTC. This encodes CSGLETSGSSYNEQFF.

This clonotype was picked up many times. This rearrangement joins TRBV25-1 to TRBJ1-1, with D unclear. The CDR3 sequence is 12 residues long. Deletions cut 8 bases from V and 4 bases from J, with 11 bases between. CDR1 is MGHDK and CDR2 is SYGVNS in the germline V gene. Here the CDR3 reads CASLGFGTEAFF. The DNA for the CDR3 is TGTGCCAGCTTGGGGTTTGGCACTGAAGCTTTCTTT.

The chain is built from TRBV28 and TRBJ2-4, with D unclear. Gene TRBJ2-7 matches the end of the DNA better, so the J call may be wrong. The CDR3 loop spans 14 amino acids. Germline V gene data show CDR1 as MDHEN and CDR2 as SYDVKM. CDR3 in DNA: TGTGCCAGCAGTTCCCGACCTGGAGCCTCCGAGCAGTACTTC. It is translated as CASSSRPGASEQYF.

This clonotype occurred a few times. This may stem from a read error, because a much larger clone lies one nucleotide away. In DNA form, the CDR3 reads TGTGCCAGCAGCCTACCAGCGAGGGAGACCCAGTACTTC. This sequence encodes CASSLPARETQYF. The chain has TRBV12-3 or TRBV12-4 and TRBJ2-5, with D unresolved. The V and J ends lost 6 bases and 5 bases respectively, with 13 bases between them. The CDR3 consists of 13 residues.

The gene calls are TRBV3-1 and TRBJ1-1; 7 positions agree with TRBD1. Germline CDR1 reads LGHDT; CDR2 reads YNNKEL (reference sequence). This CDR3 spans 13 amino acids. V lost 6 bases and J lost 11; bases outside the gene matches: 12. The CDR3 DNA reads as TGTGCCAGCAGAGGGGTTTGGGAGGGGGCCGCTTTCTTT. This gives the protein CASRGVWEGAAFF.

The rearrangement joins TRBV5-1 to TRBJ2-5; 9 nucleotides line up with TRBD2. V gave up 0 bases and J gave up 11 bases; unmatched junction bases: 14. CDR1 SGHRS and CDR2 YFSETQ come from the germline V gene. CDR3 length: 16 residues. CDR3: CASSLDPAGGLREQYF. CDR3 DNA sequence: TGCGCCAGCAGCTTGGATCCAGCGGGAGGATTAAGGGAGCAGTACTTC.

At least ten counts were recorded for this clonotype. The chain carries TRBV20-1 and TRBJ2-1, with a tentative D call TRBD2 (5 bases). This CDR3 is 14 amino acids long. V was trimmed by 6 bases and J by 0 bases, leaving 12 bases between them. CDR1 and CDR2 (germline): DFQATT, SNEGSKA (reference sequence). CDR3 loop: CSAPGVSSYNEQFF. The CDR3 DNA follows: TGCAGTGCCCCCGGGGTCAGCTCCTACAATGAGCAGTTCTTC.

This chain joins TRBV24-1 and TRBJ1-1; D not certain. Germline V gives CDR1 KGHDR, CDR2 SFDVKD. The V end lost 1 base, the J end lost 5 bases, and 16 bases lay between the germline ends. This CDR3 has 16 residues. The CDR3 bases are TGTGCCACCAGTGATTTTAAGCTCCCGAGGTGGACTGAAGCTTTCTTT. Protein product: CATSDFKLPRWTEAFF.

The chain joins TRBV27 to TRBJ2-5; no firm D call. CDR1 and CDR2 from the germline V gene are MNHEY and SMNVEV (reference sequence). V shed 4 bases and J shed 3 bases, with 12 bases lying between them. CDR3 length equals 14 residues. The CDR3 DNA reads TGTGCCAGCAGTTCCTTAATCCGGGAAGAGACCCAGTACTTC. This encodes CASSSLIREETQYF.

The chain uses TRBV6-5 and TRBJ2-1; TRBD2 agrees at 10 bases. This CDR3 is 18 amino acids long. Per germline, CDR1 MNHEY and CDR2 SVGAGI. Germline trimming cut 0 bases from V and 0 bases from J; bases unmatched to any gene: 5. The CDR3 is CASSYSLPSGSSYNEQFF. Written as DNA, the CDR3 is TGTGCCAGCAGTTACTCGTTGCCTAGCGGGAGCTCCTACAATGAGCAGTTCTTC.

The DNA of the CDR3 is TGTGCCAGCAGCCGCGGACAGGCGGGGACCCAGTACTTC. Its protein product is CASSRGQAGTQYF. The J gene is TRBJ2-5, the V gene TRBV7-2; 7 bases fit TRBD1. The CDR3 runs 13 residues. Trimming took 5 bases from V and 7 from J; bases not matched to a gene: 7. Germline V gives CDR1 SGHTA, CDR2 FQGNSA.

The chain recombines TRBV12-3 or TRBV12-4 with TRBJ1-1, with no clear D. Trimming shortened V by 6 bases and J by 6 bases, and 14 bases separated the two germline ends. The CDR3 covers 13 residues. CDR3 coding DNA: TGTGCCAGCAGCCGACCGGCAAGACCTGAAGCTTTCTTT. Its translation is CASSRPARPEAFF.

This clonotype was counted many times. This chain connects TRBV28 to TRBJ2-7; 9 nucleotides match TRBD1. Looked up from germline, CDR1 is MDHEN and CDR2 is SYDVKM. The CDR3 runs 17 residues. Unmatched junction bases numbered 10, after V lost 3 bases and J lost 1 base. The CDR3 loop is CASSLTPLGQGSYEQYF. The CDR3 DNA reads TGTGCCAGCAGTTTGACCCCCCTCGGACAGGGGTCCTACGAGCAGTACTTC.

The V and J genes are TRBV28 and TRBJ2-7; unclear D gene. CDR3 length equals 16 residues. The V and J ends lost 4 bases and 6 bases respectively, with 22 bases between them. The germline gives CDR1 MDHEN, CDR2 SYDVKM. CDR3 region: CASSSPSGAFNCEQYF. DNA of the CDR3: TGTGCCAGCAGTTCACCCTCCGGAGCTTTCAACTGCGAGCAGTACTTC.

In regard to this clonotype: This could be a read error, since a much larger clone is one nucleotide away. The chain carries TRBV4-2 and TRBJ2-6, with a possible D match to TRBD1 (6 bases). CDR1 and CDR2 (germline): LGHNA, YNFKEQ. This CDR3 has 19 amino acids. In nucleotides, the CDR3 is TGTGTCAGCAGCCAGGATCGACAGGAGCCTCCCTCTGGGGCCAACGTCCTGACTTTC. This codes for CVSSQDRQEPPSGANVLTF.